This TCR beta chain emerged from a study of blood T cell repertoires in COVID-19. About the study: Nucleic acid was either cDNA or gDNA, and it came from T cells, B-cell-depleted T cells, or PBMCs.

Original methodology: It was from reference gene primer amplification that nucleated cell counts were estimated. TCRdb's table, derived via immunoSEQ multiplex PCR, lists solely in-frame clones and lacks some. D and trimming were read from the DNA, whereas the V and J calls and clone size are those reported in that table. The profile shows 250,000 to 300,000 clones, approximately 86% of them singletons. V lost 5 bases to trimming and J lost 10 bases; unmatched junction nucleotides: 11. Germline-derived CDR1 and CDR2 are SQVTM and ANQGSEA. CDR3 length equals 14 residues. The receptor was isolated from a man younger than 45 with active or convalescent COVID-19. The rearrangement links TRBV29-1 to TRBJ2-1; TRBD1 matches 10 bases. Material: peripheral blood. The DNA for the CDR3 is TGCAGCGTTAAGGACAGGGGGGATTTAGGAGAGCAGTTCTTC. As protein: CSVKDRGDLGEQFF.